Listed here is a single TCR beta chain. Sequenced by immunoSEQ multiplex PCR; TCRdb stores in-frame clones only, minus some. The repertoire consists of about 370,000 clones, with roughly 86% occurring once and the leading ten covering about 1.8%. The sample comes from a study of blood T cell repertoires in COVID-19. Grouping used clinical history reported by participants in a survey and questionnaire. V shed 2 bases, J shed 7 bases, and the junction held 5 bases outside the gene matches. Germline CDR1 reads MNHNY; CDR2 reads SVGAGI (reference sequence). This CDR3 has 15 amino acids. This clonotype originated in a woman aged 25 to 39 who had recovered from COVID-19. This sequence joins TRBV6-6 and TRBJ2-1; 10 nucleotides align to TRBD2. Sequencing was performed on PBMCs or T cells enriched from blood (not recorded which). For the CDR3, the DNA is TGTGCCAGCAGTTACGGAGCGGGGGGGCGGAATGAGCAGTTCTTC. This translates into CASSYGAGGRNEQFF.